These T cell receptor beta chains were read from a single sample in a study of CD8 T cells in Susac syndrome. A single record per CDR3 protein comes from TCRdb applying MiXCR to the immunoSEQ multiplex PCR reads. The table includes nearly 70,000 distinct CDR3 sequences, around 93% detected once. Material: CD8+ T cells from PBMCs. Every receptor here comes from a human donor in good health. Each CDR3 is given with its conserved first and last residue. The D gene is left open where the match is weak. A clone size is listed for some rows: how often the clone was seen (once, few, many), or a class if it is expanded.

>TRBV3-1|TRBJ1-2|TRBD1|-
CASLTGNGYTF
TGTGCCAGTTTGACAGGGAATGGCTACACCTTC
>TRBV10-3|TRBJ2-5|-|-
CAISDPGNPGETQYF
TGTGCCATCAGTGATCCCGGAAACCCGGGGGAGACCCAGTACTTC
>TRBV29-1|TRBJ2-1|TRBD2|-
CSVDAGGPWDNEQFF
TGCAGCGTTGACGCGGGGGGCCCCTGGGACAATGAGCAGTTCTTC
>TRBV29-1|TRBJ2-7|-|-
CSVGAADEQYF
TGCAGCGTTGGGGCAGCGGATGAGCAGTACTTC
>TRBV9|TRBJ2-3|TRBD2|-
CASSVSSGPQYF
TGTGCCAGCAGCGTATCTAGCGGACCGCAGTATTTT
>TRBV3-1|TRBJ1-2|-|-
CASSQDFGYTF
TGTGCCAGCAGCCAAGACTTTGGCTACACCTTC
>TRBV27|TRBJ2-2|TRBD1|-
CASRDRGVPGELFF
TGTGCCAGCAGGGACAGGGGGGTCCCCGGGGAGCTGTTTTTT
>TRBV5-1|TRBJ2-5|-|-
CASSSSGRFLQETQYF
TGCGCCAGCAGTTCATCAGGGCGGTTTCTGCAAGAGACCCAGTACTTC
>TRBV30|TRBJ1-1|-|-
CAWTLGGPSAFF
TGTGCCTGGACCCTTGGGGGTCCTTCCGCTTTCTTT
>TRBV7-8|TRBJ2-5|-|-
CASSLTTAYQETQYF
TGTGCCAGCAGCTTAACTACTGCGTACCAAGAGACCCAGTACTTC
>TRBV6-5|TRBJ2-5|-|-
CASRWQGHEGKTQYF
TGTGCCAGCAGGTGGCAGGGCCACGAGGGAAAGACCCAGTACTTC
>TRBV28|TRBJ2-5|-|once
CASTNGARDETQYF
TGTGCCAGCACCAATGGGGCACGCGACGAGACCCAGTACTTC
>TRBV6-5|TRBJ1-4|-|-
CASSSRADEKLFF
TGTGCCAGCAGTTCTCGCGCAGATGAAAAACTGTTTTTT
>TRBV7-9|TRBJ2-1|-|-
CASSSQNNEQFF
TGTGCCAGCAGCTCACAAAACAATGAGCAGTTCTTC
>TRBV20-1|TRBJ2-1|TRBD2|-
CSASTSGGVFNEQFF
TGCAGTGCTAGCACTAGCGGGGGCGTATTCAATGAGCAGTTCTTC
>TRBV6-2/TRBV6-3|TRBJ1-1|-|-
CASTPLGANTEAFF
TGTGCCAGCACGCCGTTGGGGGCCAACACTGAAGCTTTCTTT
>TRBV11-2|TRBJ1-4|-|-
CASSHWLEKLFF
TGTGCCAGCAGCCACTGGTTAGAAAAACTGTTTTTT
>TRBV2|TRBJ2-3|TRBD2|-
CASSRTSGGATDTQYF
TGTGCCAGCAGTAGGACTAGCGGGGGGGCAACAGATACGCAGTATTTT
>TRBV28|TRBJ2-3|-|-
CASSLLGSADTQYF
TGTGCCAGCAGTCTGCTCGGGTCGGCGGATACGCAGTATTTT
>TRBV29-1|TRBJ1-2|-|-
CSVEGTLGYTF
TGCAGCGTTGAAGGGACTCTCGGCTACACCTTC
>TRBV19|TRBJ2-1|-|-
CASSIDFRYEQFF
TGTGCCAGTAGTATAGATTTTAGATATGAGCAGTTCTTC
>TRBV29-1|TRBJ1-2|-|-
CSVRRGPSSGYTF
TGCAGCGTTAGAAGGGGACCCTCCTCTGGCTACACCTTC
>TRBV7-8|TRBJ2-1|TRBD1|-
CASGRDRGYNEQFF
TGTGCCAGTGGACGGGACAGGGGATACAATGAGCAGTTCTTC
>TRBV7-9|TRBJ1-1|-|-
CASSLIQGVNTEAFF
TGTGCCAGCAGCTTAATTCAGGGTGTGAACACTGAAGCTTTCTTT
>TRBV28|TRBJ2-5|-|-
CASSSRLAGTVQETQYF
TGTGCCAGCAGTTCTAGGTTAGCGGGGACAGTCCAAGAGACCCAGTACTTC
>TRBV20-1|TRBJ1-5|-|once
CSARPPVGNQPQHF
TGCAGTGCTAGACCTCCCGTGGGGAATCAGCCCCAGCATTTT
>TRBV4-1|TRBJ2-1|-|-
CASSQDGGLIYNEQFF
TGCGCCAGCAGCCAAGATGGGGGACTGATCTACAATGAGCAGTTCTTC
>TRBV7-9|TRBJ2-7|-|-
CASSSTILQQYF
TGTGCCAGCAGCTCCACGATCCTACAGCAGTACTTC
>TRBV19|TRBJ2-1|TRBD1|-
CASSIQPGGYNEQFF
TGTGCCAGTAGTATCCAGCCAGGGGGCTACAATGAGCAGTTCTTC
>TRBV3-1|TRBJ2-1|TRBD1|-
CASSQTGARGNEQFF
TGTGCCAGCAGCCAGACAGGGGCGCGGGGCAATGAGCAGTTCTTC
>TRBV5-1|TRBJ2-7|-|-
CASSPKAGDYEQYF
TGCGCCAGCAGCCCGAAGGCAGGGGACTACGAGCAGTACTTC
>TRBV29-1|TRBJ1-1|-|-
CSVRGGAEAFF
TGCAGCGTTAGAGGGGGGGCTGAAGCTTTCTTT
>TRBV5-1|TRBJ2-7|-|-
CASAGANSYEQYF
TGCGCCAGCGCGGGGGCGAACTCCTACGAGCAGTACTTC
>TRBV3-1|TRBJ2-1|-|-
CASRNPGERPNEQFF
TGTGCCAGCCGCAACCCGGGGGAACGGCCAAATGAGCAGTTCTTC
>TRBV6-2/TRBV6-3|TRBJ2-1|TRBD2|-
CASSYPTSGGAEQFF
TGTGCCAGCAGTTATCCGACTAGCGGGGGGGCTGAGCAGTTCTTC
>TRBV20-1|TRBJ2-7|-|once
CSAISPVNTYEQYF
TGCAGTGCTATATCGCCAGTAAATACCTACGAGCAGTACTTC
>TRBV27|TRBJ2-7|-|-
CASSLVGEEQYF
TGTGCCAGCAGTTTAGTGGGTGAAGAGCAGTACTTC
>TRBV27|TRBJ2-2|-|few
CASSLLTGELFF
TGTGCCAGCAGTTTATTGACCGGGGAGCTTTTTTTT
>TRBV3-1|TRBJ2-4|-|-
CASRKEVGSKRSIQYF
TGTGCCAGCAGAAAAGAGGTGGGGTCGAAGAGAAGCATTCAGTACTTC
>TRBV7-2|TRBJ2-3|TRBD1|-
CASSLGQVPPDTQYF
TGTGCCAGCAGCCTCGGACAGGTGCCCCCAGATACGCAGTATTTT
>TRBV5-6|TRBJ1-1|-|-
CASSPLRGSVTEAFF
TGTGCCAGCAGCCCTCTAAGGGGGAGTGTCACTGAAGCTTTCTTT